These 4 T cell receptor beta chains originate from one sample sequenced in a study of neurological immune-mediated disorders. Each CDR3 protein gets one entry after TCRdb re-called the 5' RACE reads with MiXCR. Among tens of thousands of distinct CDR3 sequences listed, around 3% were seen once. Sequencing was done on a sample of PBMCs. The receptors come from a man aged 40-49 years with multiple sclerosis.

This clonotype was found many times. V and J are TRBV5-1 and TRBJ2-1, with 7 nucleotides matching TRBD1. The CDR3 is 14 residues long. Trimming cost V 4 bases and J 6 bases; bases outside gene matches: 7. The germline CDR1 and CDR2 sequences are SGHRS and YFSETQ. CDR3 protein: CASSRTGDSNEQFF. The CDR3, as DNA: TGCGCCAGCAGCCGGACTGGGGACAGCAATGAGCAGTTCTTC.

V gene TRBV27 combines with J gene TRBJ2-7; D is undetermined. Germline CDR1 and CDR2: MNHEY and SMNVEV (reference sequence). Trimming took off 3 bases at V and 3 bases at J, with 9 bases between the two ends. The CDR3 is 13 residues long. The CDR3 spells CASSLTLFYEQYF. CDR3 DNA sequence: TGTGCCAGCAGTTTGACTCTCTTCTACGAGCAGTACTTC.

In this sample, this clonotype turned up many times. V is TRBV4-2 and J is TRBJ1-6; D is possibly TRBD1 (5 bases). Germline V CDR1 and CDR2: LGHNA, YNFKEQ. The CDR3 consists of 16 residues. The V end lost 4 bases, the J end lost 4 bases, and 14 bases lay between the germline ends. CDR3 amino acids: CASSLTGTVYNSPLHF. CDR3 nucleotide sequence: TGTGCCAGCAGCCTCACCGGGACGGTGTATAATTCACCCCTCCACTTT.

Ten or more counts support this clonotype. The chain carries TRBV20-1 and TRBJ2-2; D tentatively fits TRBD1 or TRBD2 (6 bases each). The CDR3 extends over 13 amino acids. V dropped 6 bases and J dropped 6 bases, with 14 bases sitting between them. From germline, CDR1 is DFQATT and CDR2 SNEGSKA (reference sequence). This chain's CDR3 is CSAPRGRAGELFF. The CDR3 region has the DNA TGCAGTGCCCCTCGGGGGCGGGCCGGGGAGCTGTTTTTT.